This T cell receptor beta chain was sequenced for a study of long-term antiretroviral therapy in people with HIV. This clone has more than one count but fewer than ten. What it binds is not known. The CDR3 sequence is 14 residues long. Deletions cut 10 bases from V and 0 bases from J, with 13 bases between. The germline V gene has CDR1 MNHEY and CDR2 SVGAGI. General study findings and limits: Clones that had undergone expansion before ART prevailed in the repertoire throughout all time points.

Samples were assayed with immunoSEQ v3.0 at survey level. Data came from immunoSEQ multiplex PCR; TCRdb stores just in-frame clones and leaves some out. The sample carries fewer than 45,000 clones, around four fifths recorded once. The sequence was obtained from a man in his late teens or twenties with HIV. The sample here was unsorted PBMCs, taken 0.3 years after starting antiretroviral therapy. V gene TRBV6-5 combines with J gene TRBJ2-1; D remains ambiguous. The DNA for the CDR3 is TGTGCCACCTGCTGGTTGAGCTCCTACAATGAGCAGTTCTTC. Translating gives CATCWLSSYNEQFF.